The T cell receptor (beta chain) described here comes from a study of shared clonotypes between healthy human individuals. Turning to the study itself: Per-donor plates numbered three CD4 naive, three CD4 memory, two CD8 naive and one CD8 memory.

Measured with immunoSEQ multiplex PCR; TCRdb has only the in-frame clones, and not every one. The data contain a few million clones, 95% of them singletons. CDR3 size: 17 residues. Germline V gene data show CDR1 as SGHAT and CDR2 as FQNNGV. Trimming pared 6 bases from V and 3 bases from J, leaving 21 bases between. Only one count was recorded for this clone. The receptor was isolated from a young man in good health. Sequencing input: naive CD4+ T cells sorted from blood. Subset reported: CD45RA+ positively selected. This sequence joins TRBV11-2 and TRBJ2-4; weak D call: TRBD2 (6 bases). CDR3 sequence reads: CASRSTGGSKIKNIQYF. In DNA form, the CDR3 reads TGTGCCAGCAGATCAACCGGGGGTTCAAAGATCAAAAACATTCAGTACTTC.